The clone carrying this T cell receptor beta chain has just a few counts. Antigen specificity is unknown. This entry belongs to a study of molecular identifiers for immune sequencing clone quantification. Notes on the study in general: Reportedly, one cell's Jurkat TCR RNA was detected within 1,100,000 naive CD8 cells.

TCRdb reprocessed the PCR reads via MiXCR and lists one record per CDR3 protein. The sample shows around 470,000 distinct CDR3 sequences, 25% of them seen only once. Germline CDR1 reads SGHRS; CDR2 reads YFSETQ. The length of the CDR3 is 14 residues. J lost 8 bases, V lost 3 bases, and 7 bases had no gene match. Input material: naive CD8+ T cells from blood, with Jurkat cell RNA spiked in. Regarding subset: FACS-sorted CD8+CD4-CCR7+CD45RA+ naive T cells. The TCR was taken from a human donor in good health. Some libraries in this study had Jurkat cell RNA spiked in. The J gene is TRBJ2-1, the V gene TRBV5-1, with 8 bases that match TRBD1. The CDR3 reads CASSYGTGLDEQFF. CDR3 DNA sequence: TGCGCCAGCAGCTACGGGACAGGACTGGATGAGCAGTTCTTC.